Described below is a single T cell receptor beta chain sequence and its context. The target antigen is unknown. The source of the sample is a study of T cell repertoires in cytomegalovirus infection. TCRdb itself ran the reads through MiXCR, one entry per CDR3 protein. The sample has 750,000 to 950,000 distinct CDR3 sequences, 25% to 30% seen once. Germline values: CDR1 MNHEY, CDR2 SVGAGI. V gave up 6 bases and J gave up 8 bases, with 16 bases separating them. The CDR3 length is 13 residues. The chain recombines TRBV6-5 with TRBJ1-2; no clear D gene. The TCR was taken from a human donor in good health (CMV status not recorded). Some clones in this sample may be carry-over from other donors' samples. The specimen was cultured CD8+ T cells from PBMCs, collected from culture after CMV antigen stimulation. The CDR3 region has the DNA TGTGCCAGCAGCCTCGGTGGGGTGAGGGGCTACACCTTC. It yields the protein CASSLGGVRGYTF.